This T cell receptor (beta chain) was obtained from a study of T cell changes during pregnancy in multiple sclerosis. The CDR3 length is 16 residues. Germline V CDR1 and CDR2: PRHDT, FYEKMQ (reference sequence). J gave up 0 bases and V 6 bases, and 7 bases lay outside the gene matches. The protocol was immunoSEQ multiplex PCR, while the TCRdb copy is restricted to in-frame clones and leaves out a portion. The sample gives 30,000 or so clones, 80% to 90% of which show up once; about 10% is in the top ten. This clonotype was sampled from a female donor with multiple sclerosis, enrolled in a pregnancy study. The V call is TRBV13, the J call TRBJ1-2, with 10 bases aligning to TRBD1. Source: CD8+ T cells from peripheral blood mononuclear cells, taken in the second trimester of pregnancy. In nucleotides, the CDR3 is TGTGCCAGCAGACACCGACAGGGGGCCGCTAACTATGGCTACACCTTC. Amino acid sequence: CASRHRQGAANYGYTF. Combining the CDR3 with reference TRBV13 and TRBJ1-2 gives the whole variable domain AAGVIQSPRHLIKEKRETATLKCYPIPRHDTVYWYQQGPGQDPQFLISFYEKMQSDKGSIPDRFSAQQFSDYHSELNMSSLELGDSALYFCASRHRQGAANYGYTFGSGTRLTVV.